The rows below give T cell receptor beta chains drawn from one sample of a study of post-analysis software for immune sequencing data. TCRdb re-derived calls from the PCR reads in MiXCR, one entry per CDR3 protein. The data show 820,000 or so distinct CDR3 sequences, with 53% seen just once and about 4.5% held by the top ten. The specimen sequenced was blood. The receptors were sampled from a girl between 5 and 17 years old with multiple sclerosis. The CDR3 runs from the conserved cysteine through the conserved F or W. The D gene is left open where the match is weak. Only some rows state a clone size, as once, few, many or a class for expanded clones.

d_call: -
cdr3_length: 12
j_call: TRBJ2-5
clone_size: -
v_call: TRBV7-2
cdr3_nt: TGTGCCAGCAGCTTTATATCGGAGACCCAGTACTTC
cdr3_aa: CASSFISETQYF

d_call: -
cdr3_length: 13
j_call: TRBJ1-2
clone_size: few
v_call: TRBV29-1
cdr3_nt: TGCAGCGTTGAACGGGACATACTTGATGGCTACACCTTC
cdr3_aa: CSVERDILDGYTF

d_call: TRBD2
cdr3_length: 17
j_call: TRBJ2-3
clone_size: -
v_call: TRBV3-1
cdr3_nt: TGTGCCAGCAGCCTAGCGGGGGCGACTATTTACACAGATACGCAGTATTTT
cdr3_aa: CASSLAGATIYTDTQYF

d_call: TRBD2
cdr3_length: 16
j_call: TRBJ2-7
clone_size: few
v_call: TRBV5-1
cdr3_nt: TGCGCCAGCAGCTCCGGACTAGCGGGAGGAACGTACGAGCAGTACTTC
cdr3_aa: CASSSGLAGGTYEQYF

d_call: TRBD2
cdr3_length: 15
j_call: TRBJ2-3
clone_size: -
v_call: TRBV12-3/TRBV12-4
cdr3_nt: TGTGCCAGCAGGCTAGCGGGGGCGCTCAGGAATACGCAGTATTTT
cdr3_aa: CASRLAGALRNTQYF

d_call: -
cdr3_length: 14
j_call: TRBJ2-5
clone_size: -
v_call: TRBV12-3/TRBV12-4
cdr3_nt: TGTGCCAGCAGTTTGCGGGTCGGGGGAGAGACCCAGTACTTC
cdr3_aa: CASSLRVGGETQYF

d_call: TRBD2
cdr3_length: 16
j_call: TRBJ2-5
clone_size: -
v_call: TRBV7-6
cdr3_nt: TGTGCCAGCAGTTGGGTGGGGACTAGCTTCCAAGAGACCCAGTACTTC
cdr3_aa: CASSWVGTSFQETQYF

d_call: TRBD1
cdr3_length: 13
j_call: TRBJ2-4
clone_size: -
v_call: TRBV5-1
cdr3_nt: TGCGCCAGCAGCTTTGAGAGGGGGCAGTCGCAGTACTTC
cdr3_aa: CASSFERGQSQYF

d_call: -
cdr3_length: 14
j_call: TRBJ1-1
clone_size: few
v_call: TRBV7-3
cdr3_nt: TGTGCCAGCAGCCCGGCGGTACGCGGCACTGAAGCTTTCTTT
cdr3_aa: CASSPAVRGTEAFF

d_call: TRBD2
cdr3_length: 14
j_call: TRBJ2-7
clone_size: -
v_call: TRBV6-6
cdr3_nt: TGTGCCAGCAGTTACTCGCCAGCGGGAGGGGAGCAGTACTTC
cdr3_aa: CASSYSPAGGEQYF

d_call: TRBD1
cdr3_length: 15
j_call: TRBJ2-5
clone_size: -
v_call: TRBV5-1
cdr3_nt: TGCGCCACCGGAGAAGGGACAGTAAAGGTGGAGACCCAGTACTTC
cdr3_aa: CATGEGTVKVETQYF

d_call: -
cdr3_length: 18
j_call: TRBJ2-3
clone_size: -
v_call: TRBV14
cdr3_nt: TGTGCCAGCAGCCAACGACCTGGGACGGGCGGGGGCACAGATACGCAGTATTTT
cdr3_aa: CASSQRPGTGGGTDTQYF

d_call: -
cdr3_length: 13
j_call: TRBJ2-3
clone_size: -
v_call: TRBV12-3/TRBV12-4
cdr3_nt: TGTGCCAGCAGCTTGTTTGTGACAGATACGCAGTATTTT
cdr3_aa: CASSLFVTDTQYF

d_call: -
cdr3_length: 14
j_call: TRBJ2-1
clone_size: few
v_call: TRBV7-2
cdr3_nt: TGTGCCAGCAGCTCCCGGACCAGACGCAATGAGCAGTTCTTC
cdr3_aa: CASSSRTRRNEQFF

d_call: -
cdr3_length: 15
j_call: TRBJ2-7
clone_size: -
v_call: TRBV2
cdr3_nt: TGTGCCAGCAGGCGAAGAGGGGGAGTCAGCTACGAGCAGTACTTC
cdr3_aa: CASRRRGGVSYEQYF

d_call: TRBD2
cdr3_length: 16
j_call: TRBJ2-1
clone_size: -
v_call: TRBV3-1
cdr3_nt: TGTGCCAGCAGCCTGAAGAGAGTACTAGCGGGCAATGAGCAGTTCTTC
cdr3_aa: CASSLKRVLAGNEQFF

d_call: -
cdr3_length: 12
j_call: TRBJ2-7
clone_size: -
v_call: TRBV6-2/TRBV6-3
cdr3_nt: TGTGCCACCGCTGGACACGTTTACGAGCAGTACTTC
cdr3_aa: CATAGHVYEQYF